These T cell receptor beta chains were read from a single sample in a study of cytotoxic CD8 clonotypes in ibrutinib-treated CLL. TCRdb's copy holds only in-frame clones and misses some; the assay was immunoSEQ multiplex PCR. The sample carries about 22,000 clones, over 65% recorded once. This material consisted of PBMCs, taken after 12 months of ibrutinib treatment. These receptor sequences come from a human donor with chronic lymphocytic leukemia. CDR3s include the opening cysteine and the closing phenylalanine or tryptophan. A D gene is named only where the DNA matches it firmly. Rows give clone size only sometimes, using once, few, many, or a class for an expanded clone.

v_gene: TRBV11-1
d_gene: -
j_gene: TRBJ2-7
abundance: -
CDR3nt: TGTGCCAGCAGCCTTGACAGCTACGAGCAGTACTTC
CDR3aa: CASSLDSYEQYF

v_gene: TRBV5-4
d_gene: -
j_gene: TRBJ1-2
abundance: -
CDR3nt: TGTGCCAGCAGCTTGGGTGAACCGGTCGATGGCTACACCTTC
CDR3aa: CASSLGEPVDGYTF

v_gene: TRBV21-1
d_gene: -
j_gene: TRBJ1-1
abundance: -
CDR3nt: TGTGCCAGCAGCGAAACAGGGCCTATGAACACTGAAGCTTTCTTT
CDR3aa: CASSETGPMNTEAFF

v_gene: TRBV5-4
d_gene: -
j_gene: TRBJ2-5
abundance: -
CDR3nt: TGTGCCAGCAGCCCAAGGGGGGGAGGCCGGGAGACCCAGTACTTC
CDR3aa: CASSPRGGGRETQYF

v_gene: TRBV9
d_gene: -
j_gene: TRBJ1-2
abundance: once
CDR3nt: TGTGCCAGCAGCGTAGTTGGGGTGGGAAACTATGGCTACACCTTC
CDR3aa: CASSVVGVGNYGYTF

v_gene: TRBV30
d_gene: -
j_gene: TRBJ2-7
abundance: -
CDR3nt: TGTGCCTGGAGTTTGGGGGCGGGGAAGGACGAGCAGTACTTC
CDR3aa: CAWSLGAGKDEQYF

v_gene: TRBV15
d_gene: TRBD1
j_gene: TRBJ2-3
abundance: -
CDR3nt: TGTGCCACCAGCACCCAACTCGGACAGGGGGCGGGAGATACGCAGTATTTT
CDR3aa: CATSTQLGQGAGDTQYF

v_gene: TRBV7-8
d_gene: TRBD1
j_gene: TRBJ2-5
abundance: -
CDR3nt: TGTGCCAGCAGCTTAGGGACAGGGGGCTTTAGGCAAGAGACCCAGTACTTC
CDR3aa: CASSLGTGGFRQETQYF

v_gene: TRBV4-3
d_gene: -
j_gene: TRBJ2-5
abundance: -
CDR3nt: TGCGCCAGCAGCCAAGATCTTCACCCCGAGACCCAGTACTTC
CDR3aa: CASSQDLHPETQYF

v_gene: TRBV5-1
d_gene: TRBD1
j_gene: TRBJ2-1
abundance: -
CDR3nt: TGCGCCAGCAGCCGGGACAGCGGTCCCTACAATGAGCAGTTCTTC
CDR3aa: CASSRDSGPYNEQFF

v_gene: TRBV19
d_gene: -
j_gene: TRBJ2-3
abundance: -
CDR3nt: TGTGCCAGTAGTAAGGACGGAGATACGCAGTATTTT
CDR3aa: CASSKDGDTQYF

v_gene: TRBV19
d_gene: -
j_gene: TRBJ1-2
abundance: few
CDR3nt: TGTGCCATAGCGACGGGAAATAACTATGGCTACACCTTC
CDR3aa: CAIATGNNYGYTF

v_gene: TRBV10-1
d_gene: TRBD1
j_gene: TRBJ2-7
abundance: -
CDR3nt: TGCGCCAGCAGTGGAACCACCGGGACAGGATCCTACGAGCAGTACTTC
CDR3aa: CASSGTTGTGSYEQYF

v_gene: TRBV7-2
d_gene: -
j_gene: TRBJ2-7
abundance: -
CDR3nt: TGTGCCAGCAGTCTTACCGGGACTTCGCACGAGCAGTACTTC
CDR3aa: CASSLTGTSHEQYF

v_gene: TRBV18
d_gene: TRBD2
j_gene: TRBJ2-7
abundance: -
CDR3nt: TGTGCCAGCTCACCACGGGGCGGGGGGAAGAACGAGCAGTACTTC
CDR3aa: CASSPRGGGKNEQYF

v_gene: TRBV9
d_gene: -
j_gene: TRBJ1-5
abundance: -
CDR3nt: TGTGCCAGCAGCGCAGGGAGTACCTTTGGCAATCAGCCCCAGCATTTT
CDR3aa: CASSAGSTFGNQPQHF

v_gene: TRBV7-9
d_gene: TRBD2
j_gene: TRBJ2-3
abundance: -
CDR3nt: TGTGCCAGCAACCAAGCGGGGGCCACAGATACGCAGTATTTT
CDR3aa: CASNQAGATDTQYF

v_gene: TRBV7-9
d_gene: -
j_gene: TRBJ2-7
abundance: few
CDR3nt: TGTGCCAGCAGCGCGGTCGGGGACTCCTACGAGCAGTACTTC
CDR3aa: CASSAVGDSYEQYF

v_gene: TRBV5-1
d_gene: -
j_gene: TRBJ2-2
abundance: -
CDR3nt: TGCGCCAGCAGCCTGGTTATGGACGCCGGGGAGCTGTTTTTT
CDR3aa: CASSLVMDAGELFF

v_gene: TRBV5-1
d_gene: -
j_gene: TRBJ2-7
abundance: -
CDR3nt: TGCGCCAGCAGCTTGACAGGGAATTACGAGCAGTACTTC
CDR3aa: CASSLTGNYEQYF

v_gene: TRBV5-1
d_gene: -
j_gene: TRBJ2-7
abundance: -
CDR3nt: TGCGCCAGCAGCTTGGTCCAGGCACGGGGCGAGCAGTACTTC
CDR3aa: CASSLVQARGEQYF

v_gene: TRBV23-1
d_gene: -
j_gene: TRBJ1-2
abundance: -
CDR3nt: TGCGCCAGCAGCCACCAAGGTCATATGACTTTCGCTAACTATGGCTACACCTTC
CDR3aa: CASSHQGHMTFANYGYTF

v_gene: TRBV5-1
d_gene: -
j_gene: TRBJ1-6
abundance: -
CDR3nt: TGCGCCAGCAGCTGGGATAACAACCGTGGTTCACCCCTCCACTTT
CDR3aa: CASSWDNNRGSPLHF

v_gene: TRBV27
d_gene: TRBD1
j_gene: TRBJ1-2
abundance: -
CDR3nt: TGTGCCAGCAGCTGGACAGGGGGCCATCGTGGCGGCTACACCTTC
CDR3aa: CASSWTGGHRGGYTF

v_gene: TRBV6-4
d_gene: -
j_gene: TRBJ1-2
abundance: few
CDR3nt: TGTGCCAGCAGTGACTCGAGGGGCTACACCTTC
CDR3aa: CASSDSRGYTF

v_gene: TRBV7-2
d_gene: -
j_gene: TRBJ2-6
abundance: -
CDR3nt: TGTGCCAGCCGAAGTCAGAGCTCTGGGGCCAACGTCCTGACTTTC
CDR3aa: CASRSQSSGANVLTF

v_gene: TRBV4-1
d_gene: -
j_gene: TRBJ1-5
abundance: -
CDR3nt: TGCGCCAGCAGTTATACCCCCAGTGGGAGCAATCAGCCCCAGCATTTT
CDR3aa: CASSYTPSGSNQPQHF

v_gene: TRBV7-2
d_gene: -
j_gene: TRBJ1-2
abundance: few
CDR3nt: TGTGCCAGCAGCCCTGGGTGGGCTAACTATGGCTACACCTTC
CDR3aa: CASSPGWANYGYTF

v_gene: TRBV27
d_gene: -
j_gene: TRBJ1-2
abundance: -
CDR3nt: TGTGCCAGCAGTTTAGACCCGGGGGCAGGGGGCTACACCTTC
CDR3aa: CASSLDPGAGGYTF

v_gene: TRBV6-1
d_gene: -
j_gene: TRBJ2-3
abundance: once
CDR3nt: TGTGCCAGCAGTGAAGAATATGGGAACACAGATACGCAGTATTTT
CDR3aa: CASSEEYGNTDTQYF

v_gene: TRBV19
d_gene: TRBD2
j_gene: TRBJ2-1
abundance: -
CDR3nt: TGTGCCAGTAGCCGCAAACTAGCGGGGGGCTCCTACAATGAGCAGTTCTTC
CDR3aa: CASSRKLAGGSYNEQFF

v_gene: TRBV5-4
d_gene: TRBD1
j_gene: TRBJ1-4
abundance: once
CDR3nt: TGTGCCAGCAGCGTATTGGGACAGGGGGCCTCTAATGAAAAACTGTTTTTT
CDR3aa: CASSVLGQGASNEKLFF

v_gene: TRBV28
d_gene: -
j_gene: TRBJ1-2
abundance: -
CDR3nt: TGTGCCAGCAGTCGCGGGAGTGCCCTCTATGGCTACACCTTC
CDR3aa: CASSRGSALYGYTF

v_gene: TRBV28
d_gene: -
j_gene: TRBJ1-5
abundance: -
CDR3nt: TGTGCCAGCAGTTTTTCCGGGGGGGGTTATCAGCCCCAGCATTTT
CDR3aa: CASSFSGGGYQPQHF

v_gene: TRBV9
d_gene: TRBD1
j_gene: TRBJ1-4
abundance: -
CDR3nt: TGTGCCAGCAGCGTAGGGACAGGGGGTGAAAAACTGTTTTTT
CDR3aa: CASSVGTGGEKLFF

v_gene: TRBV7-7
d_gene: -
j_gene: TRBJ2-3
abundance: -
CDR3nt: TGTGCTAGCAGCCGGGGTGGTGAAGATACGCAGTATTTT
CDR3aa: CASSRGGEDTQYF

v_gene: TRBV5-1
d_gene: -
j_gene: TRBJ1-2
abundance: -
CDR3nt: TGCGCCAGCAGCGCCTACAGCGTCGGGAGTTATGGCTACACCTTC
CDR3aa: CASSAYSVGSYGYTF

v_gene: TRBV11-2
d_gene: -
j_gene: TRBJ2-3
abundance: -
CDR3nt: TGTGCCAGCAGCCGAGTCAGAACAGATACGCAGTATTTT
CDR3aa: CASSRVRTDTQYF

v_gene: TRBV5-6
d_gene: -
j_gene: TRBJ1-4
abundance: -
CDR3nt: TGTGCCAGCAGCTTGTCGTCCTTTAATGAAAAACTGTTTTTT
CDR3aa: CASSLSSFNEKLFF

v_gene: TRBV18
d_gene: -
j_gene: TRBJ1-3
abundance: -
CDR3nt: TGTGCCAGCTCACCTCAAACAGGGACTGGAAACACCATATATTTT
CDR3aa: CASSPQTGTGNTIYF

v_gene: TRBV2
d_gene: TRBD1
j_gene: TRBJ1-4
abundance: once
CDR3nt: TGTGCCAGCAGGGAGACAGGGGGGAATGAAAAACTGTTTTTT
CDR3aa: CASRETGGNEKLFF

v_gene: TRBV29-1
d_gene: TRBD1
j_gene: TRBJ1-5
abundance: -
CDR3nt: TGCAGCGTCGGGACAGGGAATCAGCCCCAGCATTTT
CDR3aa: CSVGTGNQPQHF